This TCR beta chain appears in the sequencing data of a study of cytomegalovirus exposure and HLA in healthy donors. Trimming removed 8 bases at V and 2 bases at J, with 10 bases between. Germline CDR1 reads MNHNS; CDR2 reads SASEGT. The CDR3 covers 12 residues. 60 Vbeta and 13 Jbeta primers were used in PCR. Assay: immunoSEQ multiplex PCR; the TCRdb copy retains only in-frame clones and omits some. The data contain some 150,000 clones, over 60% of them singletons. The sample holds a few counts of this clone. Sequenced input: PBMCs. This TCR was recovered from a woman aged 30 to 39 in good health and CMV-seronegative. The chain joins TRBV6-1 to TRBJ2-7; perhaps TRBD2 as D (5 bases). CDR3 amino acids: CASEGTPYEQYF. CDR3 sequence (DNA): TGTGCCAGCGAGGGAACCCCCTACGAGCAGTACTTC.